The 32 T cell receptor beta chains below all came from one sample that was sequenced in a study of cytomegalovirus exposure and HLA in healthy donors. The PCR employed 60 Vbeta primers together with 13 Jbeta primers. This table comes from immunoSEQ multiplex PCR, and its TCRdb copy is limited to in-frame clones, with some not included. This sample has about 150,000 clones, with 50% to 75% found just once. Sample: PBMCs. The receptors shown here come from a woman aged 60 to 75 in good health and CMV-seropositive.

The gene calls are TRBV7-5 and TRBJ2-5; the listed D gene, TRBD2, was not tested against the DNA. TRBV7-5 is recorded as a pseudogene. The CDR3 runs 15 residues. CDR3 sequence (DNA): TGTGCCAGAAGCTCCCTAGCGGGAGGACAAGAGACCCAGTACTTC. Protein sequence: CARSSLAGGQETQYF.

Turning to this clone: One end of the junction is discordant with germline, which a read error may explain. The chain recombines TRBV2 with TRBJ2-3; the D gene is possibly TRBD2 (8 bases). The germline gives CDR1 SNHLY, CDR2 FYNNEI. This CDR3 comprises 15 residues. CDR3 amino acids: CASTQAGAGTDAQYF. CDR3 sequence (DNA): TGTGCCAGCACCCAAGCGGGAGCGGGGACAGATGCGCAGTATTTT.

V is TRBV5-4 and J is TRBJ1-5, with unresolved D. In germline, CDR1 is SGHNT, CDR2 YYREEE (reference sequence). Deletions cut 4 bases from V and 0 bases from J, with 11 bases between. This CDR3 has 15 amino acids. The CDR3 protein is CASSPSPRSNQPQHF. In nucleotides, the CDR3 is TGTGCCAGCAGCCCAAGCCCCCGTAGCAATCAGCCCCAGCATTTT. Looking up the rest from reference TRBV5-4 and TRBJ1-5 gives the full variable domain: ETGVTQSPTHLIKTRGQQVTLRCSSQSGHNTVSWYQQALGQGPQFIFQYYREEENGRGNFPPRFSGLQFPNYSSELNVNALELDDSALYLCASSPSPRSNQPQHFGDGTRLSIL.

The chain recombines TRBV7-2 with TRBJ2-7; TRBD2 matches 13 bases. The J segment lost 5 bases and the V segment lost 5 bases, leaving 6 bases of the junction unmatched. The CDR3 is 15 residues long. Germline CDR1 and CDR2: SGHTA and FQGNSA. CDR3: CASSHGLAGVNEQYF. The CDR3 nucleotides are TGTGCCAGCAGCCACGGACTAGCGGGAGTAAACGAGCAGTACTTC.

The sample holds a few counts of this clone. The chain employs TRBV5-1 and TRBJ1-3; D remains ambiguous. Per the germline V gene, CDR1 is SGHRS and CDR2 is YFSETQ. CDR3 size: 14 residues. Trimming cost V 7 bases and J 0 bases, with 11 bases left between them. The chain's CDR3 is CASQHSDSGNTIYF. Here the CDR3 DNA reads TGCGCCAGCCAACACAGTGACTCTGGAAACACCATATATTTT.

This chain connects TRBV25-1 to TRBJ1-2, with TRBD1 matching 7 bases. Germline lookup yields CDR1 MGHDK and CDR2 SYGVNS. The length of the CDR3 is 12 residues. Trimming at V came to 5 bases and at J to 8 bases, leaving 5 bases not matched to a gene. CDR3 sequence: CASSKGAGGYTF. The CDR3 coding sequence is TGTGCCAGCAGTAAGGGGGCGGGGGGCTACACCTTC.

The rearrangement links TRBV7-3 to TRBJ2-1; tentative D call: TRBD2 (6 bases). The germline V gene has CDR1 SGHTA and CDR2 FQGTGA. With 2 bases removed from V and 8 bases from J, the gap between germline ends came to 16 bases. The CDR3 sequence is 15 residues long. CDR3 nucleotide sequence: TGTGCCAGCAGCTTATCTGCGACTAGTTTCTATGAGCAGTTCTTC. Protein: CASSLSATSFYEQFF.

The chain combines TRBV6-4 with TRBJ2-1; D is perhaps TRBD2 (6 bases). The germline CDR1 and CDR2 sequences are MRHNA and SNTAGT. The V end was cut by 3 bases, the J end by 0 bases, with 9 bases between. The CDR3 has 15 amino acids. CDR3: CASSEGGRSYNEQFF. The CDR3 DNA reads as TGTGCCAGCAGTGAGGGGGGACGCTCCTACAATGAGCAGTTCTTC.

The CDR3 region is CASSPGTGRYEQYF. CDR3 nucleotide sequence: TGTGCCAGCAGCCCCGGGACAGGGAGATACGAGCAGTACTTC. The chain carries TRBV2 and TRBJ2-7, with TRBD1 identical over 9 bases. Unmatched junction bases numbered 7, after V lost 6 bases and J lost 4 bases. This CDR3 contains 14 residues. The germline V gene has CDR1 SNHLY and CDR2 FYNNEI.

This sequence joins TRBV14 and TRBJ2-6, with a weak D call TRBD1 (5 bases). Germline V lookup: CDR1 SGHDN, CDR2 FVKESK. Deletions cut 1 base from V and 1 base from J, with 8 bases between. This CDR3 spans 16 amino acids. In DNA form, the CDR3 reads TGTGCCAGCAGCCAAGCAGGGAATTCTGGGGCCAACGTCCTGACTTTC. It yields the protein CASSQAGNSGANVLTF. Together with reference TRBV14 and TRBJ2-6, the CDR3 gives the full variable domain: EAGVTQFPSHSVIEKGQTVTLRCDPISGHDNLYWYRRVMGKEIKFLLHFVKESKQDESGMPNNRFLAERTGGTYSTLKVQPAELEDSGVYFCASSQAGNSGANVLTFGAGSRLTVL.

This clone was seen only once. The rearrangement joins TRBV15 to TRBJ1-1; D is possibly TRBD1 (5 bases). V was clipped by 5 bases and J by 11 bases, with 21 bases between them. Germline V gives CDR1 LNHNV, CDR2 YYDKDF (reference sequence). The CDR3 has 14 residues. The CDR3 here is CATSVSRRAGEAFF. DNA for the CDR3: TGTGCCACCAGCGTCTCCCGCAGGGCCGGAGAGGCTTTCTTT.

In this sample, this clone turned up a few times. The genes are TRBV4-3 and TRBJ2-7; 8 bases agree with TRBD2. V was pared by 4 bases and J by 5 bases, with 4 bases of the junction left unmatched. Germline V gene data show CDR1 as LGHNA and CDR2 as YSLEER. The CDR3 covers 13 residues. CDR3 residues: CASSPGLDDEQYF. The CDR3 coding sequence is TGCGCCAGCAGCCCGGGACTAGACGACGAGCAGTACTTC.

The V call is TRBV6-5, the J call TRBJ2-7; TRBD1 is a possible D gene (5 bases). The V and J ends lost 1 base and 0 bases respectively, with 10 bases between them. The germline gives CDR1 MNHEY, CDR2 SVGAGI. This CDR3 spans 15 amino acids. DNA for the CDR3: TGTGCCAGCAGTTACTACCAGGGTAGCTCCTACGAGCAGTACTTC. This encodes CASSYYQGSSYEQYF.

The V gene is TRBV19, the J gene TRBJ1-1; TRBD1 is a possible D gene (6 bases). The CDR3 is 16 residues long. Looked up from germline, CDR1 is LNHDA and CDR2 is SQIVND (reference sequence). V dropped 1 base and J dropped 1 base, with 13 bases sitting between them. The CDR3 sequence: CASSIGQGLGNTEAFF. DNA of the CDR3: TGTGCCAGTAGTATAGGCCAGGGGCTAGGGAACACTGAAGCTTTCTTT.

The genes are TRBV25-1 and TRBJ2-7; TRBD1 matches at 12 bases. Unmatched junction bases numbered 4, after V lost 4 bases and J lost 6 bases. The CDR3 is made up of 14 amino acids. CDR1 is MGHDK, CDR2 SYGVNS, per germline. The CDR3 DNA reads TGTGCCAGCAGTGGGGGACAGGGGGCTGGCGAGCAGTACTTC. This translates into CASSGGQGAGEQYF.

The V gene is TRBV13, the J gene TRBJ1-1, with a weak D call TRBD1 (6 bases). The CDR3 is 13 amino acids. Per the germline V gene, CDR1 is PRHDT and CDR2 is FYEKMQ (reference sequence). Trimming left V 6 bases short and J 3 bases short, with 11 bases between. CDR3 region: CASSATGYTEAFF. The CDR3 nucleotides read TGTGCCAGCAGTGCCACAGGGTACACTGAAGCTTTCTTT.

This clone was counted between two and nine times. The J gene is TRBJ2-4, the V gene TRBV18; weak D call: TRBD2 (7 bases). Germline CDR1 KGHSH, CDR2 LQKENI. Trimming removed 6 bases from V and 0 bases from J, with 12 bases in between. The CDR3 is 15 residues long. DNA for the CDR3: TGTGCCAGCTCCCACAGGGAGGGAGCCAAAAACATTCAGTACTTC. Its translation is CASSHREGAKNIQYF. Combining the CDR3 with reference TRBV18 and TRBJ2-4 gives the whole variable domain NAGVMQNPRHLVRRRGQEARLRCSPMKGHSHVYWYRQLPEEGLKFMVYLQKENIIDESGMPKERFSAEFPKEGPSILRIQQVVRGDSAAYFCASSHREGAKNIQYFGAGTRLSVL.

V and J are TRBV4-2 and TRBJ2-1, with TRBD2 matching over 12 bases. The CDR3 loop spans 14 amino acids. CDR1 LGHNA and CDR2 YNFKEQ come from the germline V gene. Unmatched junction bases numbered 5, after V lost 7 bases and J lost 7 bases. The CDR3 loop reads CASTASGRGNEQFF. In DNA form, the CDR3 reads TGTGCCAGCACGGCTAGCGGGAGGGGGAATGAGCAGTTCTTC.

The CDR3 DNA reads as TGCGCCAGCTCCCCTTGGGCAATTAATTCACCCCTCCACTTT. It yields the protein CASSPWAINSPLHF. This rearrangement joins TRBV4-3 to TRBJ1-6; no clear D gene. Germline-derived CDR1 and CDR2 are LGHNA and YSLEER. The V gene lost 8 bases and the J gene lost 6 bases, with 14 bases spanning the gap. The CDR3 extends over 14 amino acids.

The V call is TRBV27, the J call TRBJ2-7; 10 bases align to TRBD1. This CDR3 is 16 amino acids long. CDR1 and CDR2 (germline): MNHEY, SMNVEV (reference sequence). V lost 4 bases and J lost 3; bases outside the gene matches: 9. DNA of the CDR3: TGTGCCAGCAGTTCTCCTACCGGGACAGGGGTCTACGAGCAGTACTTC. This codes for CASSSPTGTGVYEQYF.

V and J are TRBV7-9 and TRBJ1-1; D is possibly TRBD1 (6 bases). The CDR3 is made up of 15 amino acids. Per the germline V gene, CDR1 is SEHNR and CDR2 is FQNEAQ (reference sequence). V lost 3 bases to trimming and J lost 3 bases, with 14 bases between them. Written as DNA, the CDR3 is TGTGCCAGCAGCTTTCCCAAGGGGGGGGACACTGAAGCTTTCTTT. Its protein is CASSFPKGGDTEAFF.

V and J are TRBV5-4 and TRBJ2-2, with TRBD1 matching 9 bases. The CDR3 contains 15 residues. Germline V gene lookup returns CDR1 SGHNT and CDR2 YYREEE (reference sequence). J was trimmed by 7 bases and V by 4 bases; bases with no gene match: 8. CDR3 sequence reads: CASSPGQGKDGELFF. The CDR3, as DNA: TGTGCCAGCAGCCCAGGACAGGGGAAGGACGGGGAGCTGTTTTTT.

A word on this clone: Additional DNA sequences in this sample encode the identical CDR3. V gene TRBV28 combines with J gene TRBJ2-7; no reliable D call. Deletions cut 5 bases from V and 4 bases from J, with 6 bases between. Germline loops: CDR1 MDHEN, CDR2 SYDVKM. This CDR3 has 11 amino acids. The CDR3 region has the DNA TGTGCCAGCAGTCGTAGTTACGAGCAGTACTTC. Translation gives CASSRSYEQYF.

The rearrangement links TRBV27 to TRBJ2-7, with TRBD2 matching 14 bases. V shed 2 bases, J shed 7 bases, and the junction held 4 bases outside the gene matches. Germline-derived CDR1 and CDR2 are MNHEY and SMNVEV (reference sequence). The CDR3 loop spans 15 amino acids. The CDR3 is CASSLAGLAGVEQYF. The CDR3 DNA sequence: TGTGCCAGCAGTTTAGCGGGACTAGCGGGAGTTGAGCAGTACTTC.

This chain links TRBV28 with TRBJ1-3; D possibly corresponds to TRBD1 (6 bases). This CDR3 has 16 amino acids. V lost 1 base, J lost 0 bases, and 10 bases lay in between. Germline CDR1 reads MDHEN; CDR2 reads SYDVKM. CDR3: CASSLSGQSSGNTIYF. DNA of the CDR3: TGTGCCAGCAGTTTATCAGGACAGAGCTCTGGAAACACCATATATTTT.

This clone showed up just once. The rearrangement uses TRBV7-3 and TRBJ2-1, with 7 bases matching TRBD1. V shed 5 bases, J shed 7 bases, and the junction held 2 bases outside the gene matches. This CDR3 contains 12 residues. Per the germline V gene, CDR1 is SGHTA and CDR2 is FQGTGA. CDR3 amino acids: CASSQDRNEQFF. CDR3 bases: TGTGCCAGCAGCCAGGACAGGAATGAGCAGTTCTTC.

This clone appeared a few times. V usage is TRBV5-1 and J usage is TRBJ1-5, with 7 bases fitting TRBD1. CDR3 length: 14 amino acids. Per germline, CDR1 SGHRS and CDR2 YFSETQ. Losses at the gene ends were 3 bases for V and 2 bases for J; bases not matched to a gene: 2. CDR3 nucleotide sequence: TGCGCCAGCAGCTGGGGGACAGGCAATCAGCCCCAGCATTTT. Protein product: CASSWGTGNQPQHF. The entire variable domain, with the rest obtained from reference TRBV5-1 and TRBJ1-5, is as follows: KAGVTQTPRYLIKTRGQQVTLSCSPISGHRSVSWYQQTPGQGLQFLFEYFSETQRNKGNFPGRFSGRQFSNSRSEMNVSTLELGDSALYLCASSWGTGNQPQHFGDGTRLSIL.

The rearrangement links TRBV5-5 to TRBJ2-7; TRBD1 might be the D (6 bases). The ends were cut back, 0 bases at V and 1 base at J, with 14 bases in the middle. This CDR3 comprises 16 residues. Germline V CDR1 and CDR2: SGHKS, YYEKEE (reference sequence). DNA for the CDR3: TGTGCCAGCAGCTTGGTCCAGGGGCAGGGGTCCTACGAGCAGTACTTC. Amino acid sequence: CASSLVQGQGSYEQYF.

The J gene is TRBJ2-7, the V gene TRBV6-5, with TRBD2 matching 10 bases. Germline CDR1 MNHEY, CDR2 SVGAGI. V was clipped by 2 bases and J by 2 bases; unmatched bases: 6. The CDR3 length is 16 residues. The CDR3 is CASSYLPSGSAYEQYF. The CDR3 DNA reads TGTGCCAGCAGTTACCTTCCTAGCGGGAGCGCCTACGAGCAGTACTTC.

The V gene is TRBV25-1, the J gene TRBJ1-3; possibly TRBD1 for D (5 bases). The germline V gene has CDR1 MGHDK and CDR2 SYGVNS. This CDR3 is 17 amino acids long. The germline V and J ends were trimmed by 4 bases and 0 bases, with 16 bases remaining between them. The CDR3 spells CASSATPGDISGNTIYF. CDR3 DNA sequence: TGTGCCAGCAGTGCCACCCCGGGGGATATCTCTGGAAACACCATATATTTT.

The chain links TRBV30 to TRBJ1-5; no clear D. V was pared by 4 bases and J by 5 bases, with 15 bases between. Germline CDR1 and CDR2: GTSNPN and SVGIG (reference sequence). The CDR3 totals 14 residues. The CDR3: CAWTPEWEDQPQHF. CDR3 DNA sequence: TGTGCCTGGACCCCGGAATGGGAGGATCAGCCCCAGCATTTT.

This clone was counted only a few times. DNA for the CDR3: TGTGCCAGCAGCTCTCAGGCCTCTGGGGCCAACGTCCTGACTTTC. It specifies CASSSQASGANVLTF. V and J are TRBV7-9 and TRBJ2-6; no clear D. Trimming cost V 4 bases and J 0 bases, with 7 bases left between them. CDR3 length: 15 amino acids. The germline V gene has CDR1 SEHNR and CDR2 FQNEAQ (reference sequence).